The rows below give T cell receptor beta chains drawn from one sample of a study of cytomegalovirus exposure and HLA in healthy donors. TCRdb's table, derived via immunoSEQ multiplex PCR, lists solely in-frame clones and lacks some. The sample consists of about 140,000 clones, 70% to 85% of them appearing once. Sequenced input: PBMCs. These receptors were collected from a man between 40 and 49 years old in good health and CMV-seropositive. Each CDR3 is given with its conserved first and last residue. The order of the fields is CDR3 protein, J gene, V gene.

CDR3: CASSLMSGQETQYF
J: TRBJ2-5
V: TRBV5-1

CDR3: CASSAGQGAGYGYTF
J: TRBJ1-2
V: TRBV7-3

CDR3: CASSWGTYTEAFF
J: TRBJ1-1
V: TRBV5-6

CDR3: CASSPSPQDGSYGYTF
J: TRBJ1-2
V: TRBV18

CDR3: CASSERGLYTAKNIQYF
J: TRBJ2-4
V: TRBV2

CDR3: CASSVGDYGSYNEQFF
J: TRBJ2-1
V: TRBV9

CDR3: CASSPGQSGELFF
J: TRBJ2-2
V: TRBV6-1

CDR3: CASSFHRDTEAFF
J: TRBJ1-1
V: TRBV11-3

CDR3: CASSRGLAGGEDTQYF
J: TRBJ2-3
V: TRBV18

CDR3: CAWSVNFRGQLGYTF
J: TRBJ1-2
V: TRBV30

CDR3: CAGFGQAGETQYF
J: TRBJ2-5
V: TRBV29-1

CDR3: CASSNSQGREAFF
J: TRBJ1-1
V: TRBV5-1

CDR3: CASSDRGGNSPLHF
J: TRBJ1-6
V: TRBV28

CDR3: CASSPIAGSYNEQFF
J: TRBJ2-1
V: TRBV5-6

CDR3: CSVARGLVAEAFF
J: TRBJ1-1
V: TRBV29-1

CDR3: CASSLARGSTEAFF
J: TRBJ1-1
V: TRBV5-5

CDR3: CASSPVSQGGPGKTEAFF
J: TRBJ1-1
V: TRBV18

CDR3: CASSLGGAGTGELFF
J: TRBJ2-2
V: TRBV5-4

CDR3: CASSLTGMNTEAFF
J: TRBJ1-1
V: TRBV2

CDR3: CASSEAGGQFF
J: TRBJ2-1
V: TRBV2

CDR3: CASSDPGQGAFGYGYTF
J: TRBJ1-2
V: TRBV19

CDR3: CASSFYYRDRPYEQYF
J: TRBJ2-7
V: TRBV5-4

CDR3: CASSIGTGRTQPQHF
J: TRBJ1-5
V: TRBV19

CDR3: CSSSFSTGTHEQYF
J: TRBJ2-7
V: TRBV7-9

CDR3: CASSYSRDLNYEQYF
J: TRBJ2-7
V: TRBV2

CDR3: CAWSDMGGNTEAFF
J: TRBJ1-1
V: TRBV30

CDR3: CASSLQDTQYF
J: TRBJ2-3
V: TRBV28

CDR3: CASSTRVIDSPLHF
J: TRBJ1-6
V: TRBV19

CDR3: CASSPRPGQGAKYNEQFF
J: TRBJ2-1
V: TRBV7-9

CDR3: CSVERQSGDGYTF
J: TRBJ1-2
V: TRBV29-1

CDR3: CASKFVEEETQYF
J: TRBJ2-5
V: TRBV28

CDR3: CASSFGGGGEQFF
J: TRBJ2-1
V: TRBV5-1

CDR3: CASSLALLAGEQETQYF
J: TRBJ2-5
V: TRBV5-1

CDR3: CASSQGIGYEQYF
J: TRBJ2-7
V: TRBV7-2

CDR3: CASSPLGTSGSTDTQYF
J: TRBJ2-3
V: TRBV13

CDR3: CASSLGSSSGGPYNEQFF
J: TRBJ2-1
V: TRBV5-6

CDR3: CASAPIAATGVRETQYF
J: TRBJ2-5
V: TRBV25-1

CDR3: CASSPRQPNTGELFF
J: TRBJ2-2
V: TRBV18

CDR3: CAWSVQQPQYF
J: TRBJ2-7
V: TRBV30

CDR3: CAWSLGTSGIDEQFF
J: TRBJ2-1
V: TRBV30

CDR3: CASSIQHSNQPQHF
J: TRBJ1-5
V: TRBV19

CDR3: CAIGTGTPTPGTYEAFF
J: TRBJ1-1
V: TRBV10-3

CDR3: CASSQDRGGSGQPQHF
J: TRBJ1-5
V: TRBV4-1

CDR3: CASSLVPGESYNEQFF
J: TRBJ2-1
V: TRBV11-2

CDR3: CASSIAGETQYF
J: TRBJ2-5
V: TRBV19

CDR3: CASSPPTGGNTIYF
J: TRBJ1-3
V: TRBV18

CDR3: CASSQRGQLDTGELFF
J: TRBJ2-2
V: TRBV18

CDR3: CASSMRGNSYEQYF
J: TRBJ2-7
V: TRBV7-8

CDR3: CASSPYRTSGVYEQYF
J: TRBJ2-7
V: TRBV7-9

CDR3: CASSLALAGGDEQFF
J: TRBJ2-1
V: TRBV5-1

CDR3: CASSPTTASTDTQYF
J: TRBJ2-3
V: TRBV7-7

CDR3: CASTSPGGDNSPLHF
J: TRBJ1-6
V: TRBV7-2

CDR3: CASSFSGTGDIYEQYF
J: TRBJ2-7
V: TRBV7-2

CDR3: CASSAQTGGAGGYTF
J: TRBJ1-2
V: TRBV25-1

CDR3: CAWSVFAGREQYF
J: TRBJ2-7
V: TRBV30

CDR3: CATSREAGGALNEQFF
J: TRBJ2-1
V: TRBV15

CDR3: CASSSNLIPGLSGNTIYF
J: TRBJ1-3
V: TRBV7-9

CDR3: CASSLRLAGGYGELFF
J: TRBJ2-2
V: TRBV7-2

CDR3: CASSLGRGEYNEQFF
J: TRBJ2-1
V: TRBV7-8

CDR3: CASRLGPSSGANVLTF
J: TRBJ2-6
V: TRBV5-1